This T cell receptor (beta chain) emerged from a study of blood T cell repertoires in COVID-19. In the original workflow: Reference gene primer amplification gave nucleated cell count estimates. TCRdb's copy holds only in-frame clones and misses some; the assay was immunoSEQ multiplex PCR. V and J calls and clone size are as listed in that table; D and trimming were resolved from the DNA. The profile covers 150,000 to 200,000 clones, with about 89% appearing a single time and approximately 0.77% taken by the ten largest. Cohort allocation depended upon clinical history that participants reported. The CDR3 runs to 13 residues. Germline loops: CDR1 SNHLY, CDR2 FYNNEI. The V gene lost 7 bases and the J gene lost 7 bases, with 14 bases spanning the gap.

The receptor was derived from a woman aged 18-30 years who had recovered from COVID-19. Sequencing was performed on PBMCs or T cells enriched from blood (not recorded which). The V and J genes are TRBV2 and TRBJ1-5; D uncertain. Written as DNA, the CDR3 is TGTGCCAGCAAGGTGAGGCGGGGACAGCCCCAGCATTTT. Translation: CASKVRRGQPQHF.